A single T cell receptor beta chain is shown here with its context. The antigen remains undetermined. TCR beta libraries carry UMIs added by 5'RACE template switching. TCRdb reanalyzed the 5' RACE reads, giving one entry per CDR3 protein sequence and no DNA. Its table records roughly 350,000 distinct CDR3 sequences. This record comes from a study of T cells expressing NK-cell markers. General study findings and limits: Evidence did not settle whether expanded NKG2C+ T cell clones targeted HCMV.

This TCR came from a man aged 18 to 69 in good health. The sequenced sample consisted of blood T cells: a sorted CD56 or NKG2C T cell subset, CD4+ or CD8+ T cells, or bulk PBMC T cells (not recorded which).

This CDR3 reads CSASAQSTDTQYF. The chain is built from TRBV20-1 and TRBJ2-3; TCRdb outputs TRBD1, but without DNA this stays unchecked. CDR3 length: 13 amino acids. Germline V gene lookup returns CDR1 DFQATT and CDR2 SNEGSKA (reference sequence).